The sample holds one count of the clone carrying this TCR beta chain. The sample belongs to a study of T cell changes during pregnancy in multiple sclerosis. Only in-frame clones appear in the TCRdb table, and some are missing; sequencing was by immunoSEQ multiplex PCR. The sample gives 10,000 or so clones, 83% of which show up once; around 17% is in the top ten. The CDR3 spans 13 residues. Per the germline V gene, CDR1 is SQVTM and CDR2 is ANQGSEA. V was clipped by 3 bases and J by 4 bases, with 10 bases between them. The input for sequencing was CD8+ T cells from peripheral blood mononuclear cells, taken in the third trimester of pregnancy. The J gene is TRBJ2-1, the V gene TRBV29-1; a weak D match, TRBD2 (5 bases). This receptor was taken from a female donor in good health, enrolled as a control in a pregnancy study. CDR3 sequence: CSVEAPGYNEQFF. CDR3 bases: TGCAGCGTTGAGGCGCCGGGGTACAATGAGCAGTTCTTC.